One and the same sample provided the 6 T cell receptor beta chains below, sequenced in a study of naive and memory T cell subsets. The beta constant-region primer was an equimolar mix of two oligonucleotides covering TRBC1 and TRBC2. Ligated cDNA was amplified by four rounds of PCR with nested alpha and beta constant-region primers and SP2. Each CDR3 protein is one row after TCRdb ran MiXCR on the UMI-ligation and nested PCR reads. This sample carries over 20,000 distinct CDR3 sequences, 7% to 10% of them seen once, and the ten largest clones take 22%. Specimen: central memory CD8+ T cells from blood. These receptors were obtained from a human donor in good health.

Many counts were recorded for this clonotype. The chain employs TRBV28 and TRBJ2-1; 12 bases match TRBD2. The germline CDR1 and CDR2 sequences are MDHEN and SYDVKM. The J segment lost 9 bases and the V segment lost 6 bases, leaving 9 bases of the junction unmatched. This CDR3 has 15 residues. CDR3 nucleotides: TGTGCCAGCAGCCAGCTAGCGGGAGGGAGGGGTGAGCAGTTCTTC. As protein: CASSQLAGGRGEQFF.

The chain couples TRBV27 to TRBJ2-3; TRBD2 aligns across 9 bases. Trimming at V came to 2 bases and at J to 8 bases, leaving 14 bases not matched to a gene. CDR3 size: 17 residues. CDR1 and CDR2 from the germline V gene are MNHEY and SMNVEV (reference sequence). The CDR3, as DNA: TGTGCCAGCAGTTTACGCCCCACTAGCGGGTGGTCCGGTACGCAGTATTTT. Amino acid sequence: CASSLRPTSGWSGTQYF.

The chain's CDR3 is CASSWTSGSSYNEQFF. CDR3 DNA sequence: TGCGCCAGCAGCTGGACTAGCGGGAGCTCCTACAATGAGCAGTTCTTC. The gene calls are TRBV5-1 and TRBJ2-1; 13 positions agree with TRBD2. The CDR3 covers 16 residues. The V gene end was trimmed by 3 bases and the J gene end by 0 bases; junction bases not matched to a gene: 0. Germline CDR1 and CDR2: SGHRS and YFSETQ.

V usage is TRBV15 and J usage is TRBJ2-1, with D unclear. The germline gives CDR1 LNHNV, CDR2 YYDKDF (reference sequence). The CDR3 sequence is 12 residues long. V was shortened by 0 bases and J by 10 bases, with 7 bases between the two germline ends. The DNA of the CDR3 is TGTGCCACCAGCAGAGACCATTTGGAGCAGTTCTTC. It codes for CATSRDHLEQFF. The full variable domain, its missing parts supplied by reference TRBV15 and TRBJ2-1, is DAMVIQNPRYQVTQFGKPVTLSCSQTLNHNVMYWYQQKSSQAPKLLFHYYDKDFNNEADTPDNFQSRRPNTSFCFLDIRSPGLGDTAMYLCATSRDHLEQFFGPGTRLTVL.

This clonotype counts as medium-sized. The chain recombines TRBV7-6 with TRBJ2-7; possibly TRBD1 or TRBD2 for D (6 bases each). This CDR3 is built from 15 residues. From germline, CDR1 is SGHVS and CDR2 FNYEAQ. Trimming took off 5 bases at V and 2 bases at J, with 16 bases between the two ends. CDR3 sequence reads: CASSPLGGTPYEQYF. CDR3 in DNA: TGTGCCAGCAGCCCATTAGGGGGGACCCCCTACGAGCAGTACTTC.

The CDR3 is CASSFADFERGPYNEQFF. CDR3 nucleotide sequence: TGTGCCAGCAGCTTTGCGGACTTCGAGCGGGGGCCCTACAATGAGCAGTTCTTC. The chain employs TRBV7-6 and TRBJ2-1; 8 bases are shared with TRBD2. This CDR3 is 18 amino acids long. Germline V lookup: CDR1 SGHVS, CDR2 FNYEAQ. V lost 3 bases to trimming and J lost 2 bases; unmatched junction nucleotides: 12.